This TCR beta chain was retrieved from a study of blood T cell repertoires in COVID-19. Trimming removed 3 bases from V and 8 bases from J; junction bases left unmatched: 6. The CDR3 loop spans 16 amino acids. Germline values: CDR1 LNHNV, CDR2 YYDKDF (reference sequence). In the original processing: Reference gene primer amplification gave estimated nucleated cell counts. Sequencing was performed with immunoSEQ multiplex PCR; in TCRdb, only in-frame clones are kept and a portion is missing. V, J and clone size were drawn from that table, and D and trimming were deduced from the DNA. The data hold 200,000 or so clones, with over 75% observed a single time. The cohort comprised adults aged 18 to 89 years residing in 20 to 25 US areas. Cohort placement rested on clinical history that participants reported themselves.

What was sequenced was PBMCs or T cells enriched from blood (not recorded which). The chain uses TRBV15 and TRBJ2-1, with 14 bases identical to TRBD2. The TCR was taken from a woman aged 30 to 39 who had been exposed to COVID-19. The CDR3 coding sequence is TGTGCCACCAGCAGGACTAGCGGGAGGGCCTCCGATGAGCAGTTCTTC. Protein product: CATSRTSGRASDEQFF.